This T cell receptor (beta chain) was captured by sequencing in a study of PD-1 blockade in classical Hodgkin lymphoma. CDR3 length equals 18 residues. CDR1 is SGHVS, CDR2 FNYEAQ, per germline. Trimming left V 5 bases short and J 1 base short, with 21 bases between. Profiled with immunoSEQ multiplex PCR; TCRdb holds only in-frame clones, not every one. The sample holds about 36,000 clones, almost 70% seen once. Every patient was affected by relapse after autologous stem cell transplantation, while exposure to brentuximab vedotin was not uniform. In its sample, this clone was seen once. The genes are TRBV7-6 and TRBJ2-1; D might be TRBD2 (5 bases). This specimen consisted of peripheral blood mononuclear cells (PBMCs), obtained before the second cycle of nivolumab. The source of this sequence is a human donor with classical Hodgkin lymphoma. Here the CDR3 reads CASSTMYSFGVSYNEQFF. The CDR3, as DNA: TGTGCCAGCAGCACCATGTACTCCTTCGGGGTTTCCTACAATGAGCAGTTCTTC.